These 3 T cell receptor beta chains came from one sample sequenced in a study of graft-versus-host responses after intestinal transplantation. The method was immunoSEQ multiplex PCR; TCRdb's version includes in-frame clones alone and lacks a portion of them. The sample includes 23,000 or so clones, roughly 90% seen only once; the top ten take 2%. Specimen: PBMCs, collected roughly 38 days after intestinal transplant. The receptor set was obtained from a human patient who received an intestinal transplant, so some T cells may come from the graft donor.

This chain connects TRBV30 to TRBJ1-1; D uncertain. Germline V lookup: CDR1 GTSNPN, CDR2 SVGIG (reference sequence). This CDR3 contains 12 residues. V lost 4 bases and J 0 bases, leaving 6 bases between the germline ends. The CDR3 DNA reads as TGTGCCTGGACTGAAATGAACACTGAAGCTTTCTTT. This codes for CAWTEMNTEAFF.

DNA of the CDR3: TGTGCCATCAGTGAGGACGGCAGGGCTTCCTACAATGAGCAGTTCTTC. It encodes CAISEDGRASYNEQFF. The chain joins TRBV10-3 to TRBJ2-1; D might be TRBD1 (5 bases). The CDR3 extends over 16 amino acids. V was clipped by 2 bases and J by 1 base, with 12 bases between them. The germline CDR1 and CDR2 sequences are ENHRY and SYGVKD.

Notes on this clone: The same CDR3 also results from other DNA sequences found in this sample. This chain's CDR3 is CAATGGTGSQTSTDTQYF. Written as DNA, the CDR3 is TGTGCTGCAACAGGGGGGACAGGGTCACAGACTAGCACAGATACGCAGTATTTT. The chain employs TRBV27 and TRBJ2-3; 9 bases match TRBD1. Germline CDR1 reads MNHEY; CDR2 reads SMNVEV (reference sequence). CDR3 length: 18 amino acids.